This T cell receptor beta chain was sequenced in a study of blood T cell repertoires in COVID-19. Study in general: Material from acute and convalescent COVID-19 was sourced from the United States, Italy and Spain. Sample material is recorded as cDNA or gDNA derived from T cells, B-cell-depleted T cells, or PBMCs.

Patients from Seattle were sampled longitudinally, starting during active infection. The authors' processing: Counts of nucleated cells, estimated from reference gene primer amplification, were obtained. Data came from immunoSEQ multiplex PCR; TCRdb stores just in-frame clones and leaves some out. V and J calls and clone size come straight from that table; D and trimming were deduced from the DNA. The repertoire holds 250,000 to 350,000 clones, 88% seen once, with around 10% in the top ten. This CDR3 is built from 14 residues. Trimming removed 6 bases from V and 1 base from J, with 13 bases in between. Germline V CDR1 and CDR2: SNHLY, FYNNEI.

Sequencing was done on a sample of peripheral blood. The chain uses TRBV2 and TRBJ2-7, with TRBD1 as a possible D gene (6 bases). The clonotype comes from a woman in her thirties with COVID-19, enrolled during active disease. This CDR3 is CASRAQGASYEQYF. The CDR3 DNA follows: TGTGCCAGCAGGGCACAGGGAGCTTCCTACGAGCAGTACTTC.